This TCR beta chain came from a study of shared clonotypes between healthy human individuals. Sequenced by immunoSEQ multiplex PCR; TCRdb stores in-frame clones only, minus some. The profile shows 950,000 to 1,100,000 clones, around 78% of them singletons. V was clipped by 4 bases and J by 3 bases; unmatched bases: 5. The CDR3 covers 15 residues. From germline, CDR1 is MNHNS and CDR2 SASEGT. This rearrangement joins TRBV6-1 to TRBJ2-7; TRBD1 matches at 11 bases. The source is a man aged 18 to 35 in good health. Some clones in this sample may be carry-over from other donors' samples. Sequences were obtained from memory CD4+ T cells from PBMCs. Subset described: CD45RA-negative fraction. The CDR3 DNA is TGTGCCAGCAGTGGGACAGGGGGCAAATTCTACGAGCAGTACTTC. Residues: CASSGTGGKFYEQYF.